Below, 30 T cell receptor beta chains from the same sample are listed, as sequenced in a study of blood T cell repertoires in COVID-19. Sequenced by immunoSEQ multiplex PCR; TCRdb stores in-frame clones only, minus some. The profile covers approximately 220,000 clones, with about 85% appearing a single time and under 3.5% taken by the ten largest. The sequenced sample consisted of peripheral blood. These receptors were taken from a man aged 50 to 59 who had recovered from COVID-19.

The chain is built from TRBV27 and TRBJ2-7; D perhaps matches TRBD2 (7 bases). There are 15 residues in the CDR3. Germline V gene lookup returns CDR1 MNHEY and CDR2 SMNVEV (reference sequence). Trimming shortened V by 6 bases and J by 1 base, and 16 bases separated the two germline ends. The CDR3 sequence is CASSQLGGASYEQYF. The CDR3 DNA follows: TGTGCCAGCAGCCAACTTGGGGGGGCGTCCTACGAGCAGTACTTC.

The J gene is TRBJ1-3, the V gene TRBV27, with TRBD1 matching over 8 bases. The CDR3 has 14 amino acids. Unmatched junction bases numbered 8, after V lost 5 bases and J lost 8 bases. In germline, CDR1 is MNHEY, CDR2 SMNVEV (reference sequence). CDR3 nucleotides: TGTGCCAGCAGTCTTCGACAGGGGTGGGACACCATATATTTT. This encodes CASSLRQGWDTIYF.

Here the CDR3 DNA reads TGTGCCAGCAGGAGGGAGAGATCAACTAATGAAAAACTGTTTTTT. Translation gives CASRRERSTNEKLFF. The rearrangement uses TRBV27 and TRBJ1-4, with D unresolved. Germline CDR1 MNHEY, CDR2 SMNVEV (reference sequence). The CDR3 runs 15 residues. Trimming took 6 bases from V and 0 from J, leaving 11 bases between them.

The chain has TRBV9 and TRBJ2-7; 7 nucleotides match TRBD2. Trimming at V came to 0 bases and at J to 3 bases, leaving 6 bases not matched to a gene. The CDR3 loop spans 15 amino acids. Per germline, CDR1 SGDLS and CDR2 YYNGEE. The CDR3 is CASSVGPAGNYEQYF. In DNA, the CDR3 is TGTGCCAGCAGCGTAGGGCCAGCGGGAAACTACGAGCAGTACTTC.

This clone was picked up a small number of times. The chain carries TRBV5-1 and TRBJ1-4, with D possibly being TRBD1 (5 bases). V was clipped by 5 bases and J by 0 bases, with 8 bases between them. Germline V gene lookup returns CDR1 SGHRS and CDR2 YFSETQ. The CDR3 is made up of 14 amino acids. CDR3 residues: CASSSGATNEKLFF. The CDR3 nucleotides are TGCGCCAGCAGTTCGGGGGCAACTAATGAAAAACTGTTTTTT.

The chain employs TRBV11-3 and TRBJ2-7, with TRBD2 identical over 11 bases. V dropped 5 bases and J dropped 6; count of bases not matched to a gene: 3. The CDR3 spans 13 residues. CDR1 and CDR2 from the germline V gene are SGHNT and YENEEA. The CDR3 DNA follows: TGTGCCAGCAGCGTGCTAGCGGGAGGCGAGCAGTACTTC. It encodes CASSVLAGGEQYF. Full variable domain (missing parts from reference TRBV11-3 and TRBJ2-7): EAGVVQSPRYKIIEKKQPVAFWCNPISGHNTLYWYLQNLGQGPELLIRYENEEAVDDSQLPKDRFSAERLKGVDSTLKIQPAELGDSAVYLCASSVLAGGEQYFGPGTRLTVT.

The V call is TRBV30, the J call TRBJ2-7; 14 nucleotides agree with TRBD2. The germline V gene encodes CDR1 GTSNPN and CDR2 SVGIG (reference sequence). This CDR3 contains 16 residues. V was pared by 2 bases and J by 7 bases, with 10 bases of the junction left unmatched. The CDR3 nucleotides read TGTGCCTGGAGTTCCGGACTAGCGGGAGGTTCAGGAGAGCAGTACTTC. Residues: CAWSSGLAGGSGEQYF.

The chain is built from TRBV2 and TRBJ1-1; TRBD1 might be the D (6 bases). The CDR3 covers 14 residues. Trimming took off 6 bases at V and 5 bases at J, with 16 bases between the two ends. Germline loops: CDR1 SNHLY, CDR2 FYNNEI. The CDR3 loop reads CASSRQAQKTEAFF. CDR3 sequence (DNA): TGTGCCAGCAGCCGACAGGCGCAGAAAACTGAAGCTTTCTTT.

The J gene is TRBJ1-3, the V gene TRBV19, with D perhaps TRBD1 (5 bases). CDR1 LNHDA and CDR2 SQIVND come from the germline V gene (reference sequence). V shed 3 bases and J shed 0 bases, with 12 bases lying between them. The CDR3 is 16 residues long. The CDR3 nucleotides read TGTGCCAGTAGTATGAGCAGGGCTTCCTCTGGAAACACCATATATTTT. This encodes CASSMSRASSGNTIYF.

The rearrangement joins TRBV11-2 to TRBJ1-4, with D possibly being TRBD1 (6 bases). CDR1 is SGHAT, CDR2 FQNNGV, per germline. The CDR3 length is 15 residues. Deletions cut 4 bases from V and 10 bases from J, with 19 bases between. CDR3 sequence: CASSSRAGVQGKLFF. Here the CDR3 DNA reads TGTGCCAGCAGCTCCCGGGCAGGGGTCCAAGGAAAACTGTTTTTT.

The rearrangement uses TRBV24-1 and TRBJ2-3, with unresolved D. The CDR3 is 15 residues long. V was clipped by 3 bases and J by 4 bases, with 13 bases between them. Germline values: CDR1 KGHDR, CDR2 SFDVKD. In DNA, the CDR3 is TGTGCCACCAGTGATCCCGCAGGTGTTTCAGATACGCAGTATTTT. Translated, it gives CATSDPAGVSDTQYF.

This clone has a single count. The chain links TRBV28 to TRBJ1-2; 8 bases are shared with TRBD1. Looked up from germline, CDR1 is MDHEN and CDR2 is SYDVKM. The CDR3 loop spans 13 amino acids. The ends lost 5 bases at V and 4 bases at J; junction bases unmatched: 3. Written as DNA, the CDR3 is TGTGCCAGCAGTGATGACAGGGGCTATGGCTACACCTTC. It codes for CASSDDRGYGYTF.

The chain is built from TRBV2 and TRBJ2-1; TRBD2 matches at 9 bases. The CDR3 has 13 residues. Germline V lookup: CDR1 SNHLY, CDR2 FYNNEI. V was clipped by 7 bases and J by 6 bases; unmatched bases: 4. In DNA, the CDR3 is TGTGCCAGCATTGGGACTAGCATCAATGAGCAGTTCTTC. It specifies CASIGTSINEQFF. Full variable domain (missing parts from reference TRBV2 and TRBJ2-1): EPEVTQTPSHQVTQMGQEVILRCVPISNHLYFYWYRQILGQKVEFLVSFYNNEISEKSEIFDDQFSVERPDGSNFTLKIRSTKLEDSAMYFCASIGTSINEQFFGPGTRLTVL.

The chain couples TRBV20-1 to TRBJ2-1, with unresolved D. V was pared by 3 bases and J by 5 bases, with 8 bases between. The CDR3 contains 12 residues. The germline V gene encodes CDR1 DFQATT and CDR2 SNEGSKA (reference sequence). The DNA for the CDR3 is TGCAGTGCTAGTGAGGCAGACAATGAGCAGTTCTTC. Residues: CSASEADNEQFF.

The chain links TRBV27 to TRBJ2-1, with D uncertain. The V end lost 4 bases, the J end lost 0 bases, and 10 bases lay between the germline ends. Germline assignment: CDR1 MNHEY and CDR2 SMNVEV (reference sequence). CDR3 size: 15 residues. The CDR3 loop reads CASSSDKDSYNEQFF. The CDR3 DNA follows: TGTGCCAGCAGTTCCGACAAAGACTCCTACAATGAGCAGTTCTTC.

J is TRBJ2-3 and V is TRBV6-5, with 12 positions matching TRBD2. Per the germline V gene, CDR1 is MNHEY and CDR2 is SVGAGI. Unmatched junction bases numbered 2, after V lost 5 bases and J lost 5 bases. The CDR3 length is 14 residues. CDR3 in amino acids: CASSQLAGGDTQYF. Here the CDR3 DNA reads TGTGCCAGCAGTCAACTAGCGGGAGGAGATACGCAGTATTTT.

The chain carries TRBV28 and TRBJ2-5; D is perhaps TRBD2 (6 bases). V was cut by 6 bases and J by 5 bases, with 13 bases left in between. The CDR3 has 13 amino acids. Germline CDR1 and CDR2: MDHEN and SYDVKM. CDR3 bases: TGTGCCAGCAGCAAGGGACTTCGGGAGACCCAGTACTTC. This translates into CASSKGLRETQYF.

The gene calls are TRBV27 and TRBJ2-5, with TRBD1 matching 9 bases. Germline CDR1 reads MNHEY; CDR2 reads SMNVEV (reference sequence). The CDR3 sequence is 14 residues long. Trimming cost V 5 bases and J 5 bases; bases outside gene matches: 6. The CDR3 coding sequence is TGTGCCAGCAGTCGACAGGGGGAGCTGGAGACCCAGTACTTC. This gives the protein CASSRQGELETQYF.

This clone was seen more than once but under ten times. V is TRBV14 and J is TRBJ1-6; maybe TRBD1 (6 bases). The V end was cut by 0 bases, the J end by 7 bases, with 7 bases between. Germline V gene data show CDR1 as SGHDN and CDR2 as FVKESK. The CDR3 runs 14 residues. The CDR3 protein is CASSQETGNSPLHF. CDR3 nucleotides: TGTGCCAGCAGCCAAGAAACAGGGAATTCACCCCTCCACTTT.

The sample holds a few counts of this clone. The rearrangement uses TRBV2 and TRBJ2-7; TRBD2 agrees at 14 bases. Germline assignment: CDR1 SNHLY and CDR2 FYNNEI. The CDR3 consists of 17 residues. Germline trimming cut 6 bases from V and 5 bases from J; bases unmatched to any gene: 12. The CDR3 reads CASSEGTSGRSYDEQYF. CDR3 in DNA: TGTGCCAGCAGCGAGGGGACTAGCGGGAGATCGTACGACGAGCAGTACTTC.

Only one count was recorded for this clone. The V and J genes are TRBV11-2 and TRBJ1-2; D is unresolved. Trimming took off 4 bases at V and 2 bases at J, with 14 bases between the two ends. There are 15 residues in the CDR3. Germline assignment: CDR1 SGHAT and CDR2 FQNNGV. The CDR3 sequence is CASSSGRGTNYGYTF. In nucleotides, the CDR3 is TGTGCCAGCAGCTCCGGACGGGGAACGAACTATGGCTACACCTTC.

The chain couples TRBV6-5 to TRBJ2-1; 7 positions match TRBD2. From germline, CDR1 is MNHEY and CDR2 SVGAGI. V dropped 4 bases and J dropped 6; count of bases not matched to a gene: 12. This CDR3 is built from 16 residues. As DNA, the CDR3 is TGTGCCAGCAGTTCACGGTGGGCGGGAGAGTCCAATGAGCAGTTCTTC. It specifies CASSSRWAGESNEQFF.

The chain links TRBV5-1 to TRBJ2-7; TRBD1 is a possible D gene (5 bases). This CDR3 spans 14 amino acids. Germline V CDR1 and CDR2: SGHRS, YFSETQ. V was pared by 5 bases and J by 3 bases, with 15 bases between. The CDR3 sequence is CASSQTLQVYEQYF. CDR3 DNA sequence: TGCGCCAGCAGTCAAACCTTACAGGTCTACGAGCAGTACTTC.

The rearrangement links TRBV18 to TRBJ2-3, with D possibly matching TRBD2 (5 bases). Trimming cost V 4 bases and J 0 bases, with 14 bases left between them. This CDR3 is built from 16 residues. The germline gives CDR1 KGHSH, CDR2 LQKENI. The CDR3 loop reads CASSRAAGRSTDTQYF. In nucleotides, the CDR3 is TGTGCCAGCTCACGAGCGGCCGGCCGGAGCACAGATACGCAGTATTTT.

A single count supports this clone. V is TRBV11-2 and J is TRBJ1-1; D is unresolved. The CDR3 contains 13 residues. The V gene's germline CDR1 is SGHAT and CDR2 FQNNGV. Trimming left V 7 bases short and J 1 base short, with 10 bases between. The DNA of the CDR3 is TGTGCCAGCACCCTCCCACAGAACACTGAAGCTTTCTTT. As protein: CASTLPQNTEAFF.

The chain uses TRBV7-6 and TRBJ1-1; D is uncertain. Trimming took 5 bases from V and 6 from J, leaving 10 bases between them. This CDR3 contains 12 residues. The germline gives CDR1 SGHVS, CDR2 FNYEAQ. The CDR3 DNA reads as TGTGCCAGCAGCCCGCTTGGCCCTGAAGCTTTCTTT. Amino acids: CASSPLGPEAFF.

The chain carries TRBV15 and TRBJ2-5, with D maybe TRBD1 (7 bases). Germline V gene sequence: CDR1 LNHNV, CDR2 YYDKDF (reference sequence). V lost 3 bases and J 1 base, leaving 18 bases between the germline ends. The CDR3 loop spans 17 amino acids. The CDR3 sequence: CATSRGFAEGAQETQYF. The CDR3 region has the DNA TGTGCCACCAGCAGGGGTTTTGCGGAGGGGGCCCAAGAGACCCAGTACTTC.

This clone was observed once. The chain combines TRBV5-1 with TRBJ2-7, with TRBD1 matching over 8 bases. The germline gives CDR1 SGHRS, CDR2 YFSETQ. Trimming cost V 3 bases and J 7 bases; bases outside gene matches: 12. The length of the CDR3 is 15 residues. CDR3 nucleotides: TGCGCCAGCAGCTGGACGAGGGGACAGGCAAGGGAGCAGTACTTC. This translates into CASSWTRGQAREQYF.

The genes are TRBV19 and TRBJ1-2, with 9 bases matching TRBD1. Germline CDR1 and CDR2: LNHDA and SQIVND (reference sequence). The CDR3 has 15 residues. The V and J ends lost 5 bases and 4 bases, in that order; junction bases with no gene match: 8. CDR3 nucleotide sequence: TGTGCCAGTAGTTTTACAGGGGGCGCTGGCTATGGCTACACCTTC. Its translation is CASSFTGGAGYGYTF.

The chain combines TRBV4-1 with TRBJ2-1; D is perhaps TRBD2 (6 bases). Germline V lookup: CDR1 MGHRA, CDR2 YSYEKL. V gave up 1 base and J gave up 0 bases, with 10 bases separating them. The CDR3 is 16 residues long. CDR3 DNA: TGCGCCAGCAGCCAAGGCCCCGGGAGCTCCTACAATGAGCAGTTCTTC. Protein sequence: CASSQGPGSSYNEQFF.